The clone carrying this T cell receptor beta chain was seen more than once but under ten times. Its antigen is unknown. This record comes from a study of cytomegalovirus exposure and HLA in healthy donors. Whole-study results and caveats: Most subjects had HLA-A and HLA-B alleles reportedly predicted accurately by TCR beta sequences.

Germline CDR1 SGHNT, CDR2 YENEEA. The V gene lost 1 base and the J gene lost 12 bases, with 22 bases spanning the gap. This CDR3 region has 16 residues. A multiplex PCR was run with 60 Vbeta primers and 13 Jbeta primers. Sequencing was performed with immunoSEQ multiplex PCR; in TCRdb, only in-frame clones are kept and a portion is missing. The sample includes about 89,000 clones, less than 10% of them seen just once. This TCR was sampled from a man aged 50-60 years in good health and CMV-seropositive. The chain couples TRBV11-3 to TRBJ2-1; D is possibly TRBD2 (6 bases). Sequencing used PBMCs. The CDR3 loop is CASSLGATISGVRQFF. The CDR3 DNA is TGTGCCAGCAGCTTAGGTGCGACGATATCGGGAGTTCGGCAGTTCTTC.